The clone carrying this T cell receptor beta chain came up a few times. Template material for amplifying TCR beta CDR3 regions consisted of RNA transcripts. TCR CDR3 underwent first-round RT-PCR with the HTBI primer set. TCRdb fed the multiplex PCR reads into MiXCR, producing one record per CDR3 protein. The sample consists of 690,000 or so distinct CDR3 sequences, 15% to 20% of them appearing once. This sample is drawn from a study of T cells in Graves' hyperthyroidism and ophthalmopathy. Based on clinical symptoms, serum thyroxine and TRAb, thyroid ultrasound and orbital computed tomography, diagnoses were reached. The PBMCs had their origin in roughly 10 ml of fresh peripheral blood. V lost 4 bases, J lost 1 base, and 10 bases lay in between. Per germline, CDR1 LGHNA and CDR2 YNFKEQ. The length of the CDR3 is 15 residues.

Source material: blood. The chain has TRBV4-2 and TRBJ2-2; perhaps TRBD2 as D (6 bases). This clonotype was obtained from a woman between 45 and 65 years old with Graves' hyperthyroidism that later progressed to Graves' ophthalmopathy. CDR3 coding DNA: TGTGCCAGCAGCCCAACAGCGGGGAACACCGGGGAGCTGTTTTTT. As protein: CASSPTAGNTGELFF.